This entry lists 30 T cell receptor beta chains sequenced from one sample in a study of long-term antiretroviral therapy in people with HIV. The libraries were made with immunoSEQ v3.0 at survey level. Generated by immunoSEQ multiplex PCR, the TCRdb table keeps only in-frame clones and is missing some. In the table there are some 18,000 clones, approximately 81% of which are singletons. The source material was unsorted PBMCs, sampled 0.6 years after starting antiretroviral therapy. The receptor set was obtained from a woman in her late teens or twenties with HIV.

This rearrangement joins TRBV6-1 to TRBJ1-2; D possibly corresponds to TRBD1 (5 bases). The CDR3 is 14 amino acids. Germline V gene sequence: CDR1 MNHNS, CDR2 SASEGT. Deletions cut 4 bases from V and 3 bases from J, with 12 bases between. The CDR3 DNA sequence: TGTGCCAGCAGTGGTGGGGGTACCCACTATGGCTACACCTTC. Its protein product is CASSGGGTHYGYTF.

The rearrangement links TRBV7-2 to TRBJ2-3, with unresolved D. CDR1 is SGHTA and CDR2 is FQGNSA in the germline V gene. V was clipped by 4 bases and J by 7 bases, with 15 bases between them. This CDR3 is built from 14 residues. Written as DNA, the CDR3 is TGTGCCAGCAGCTCGCTACGCACAGTTAATACGCAGTATTTT. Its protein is CASSSLRTVNTQYF.

The CDR3 DNA sequence: TGTGCCAGCAGCTCAGAGCGGTCACGGGATGGCTACACCTTC. Translating it yields CASSSERSRDGYTF. The chain uses TRBV2 and TRBJ1-2, with D unclear. The V end lost 6 bases, the J end lost 6 bases, and 17 bases lay between the germline ends. Per germline, CDR1 SNHLY and CDR2 FYNNEI. CDR3 length equals 14 residues. The full variable domain, with the rest looked up from reference TRBV2 and TRBJ1-2, is EPEVTQTPSHQVTQMGQEVILRCVPISNHLYFYWYRQILGQKVEFLVSFYNNEISEKSEIFDDQFSVERPDGSNFTLKIRSTKLEDSAMYFCASSSERSRDGYTFGSGTRLTVV.

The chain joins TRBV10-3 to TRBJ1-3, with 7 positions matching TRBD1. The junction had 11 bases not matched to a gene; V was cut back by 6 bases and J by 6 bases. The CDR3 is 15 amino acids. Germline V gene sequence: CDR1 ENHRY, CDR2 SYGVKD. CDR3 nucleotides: TGTGCCATCAGGACGACAGGGAAGGATGCAAACACCATATATTTT. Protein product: CAIRTTGKDANTIYF.

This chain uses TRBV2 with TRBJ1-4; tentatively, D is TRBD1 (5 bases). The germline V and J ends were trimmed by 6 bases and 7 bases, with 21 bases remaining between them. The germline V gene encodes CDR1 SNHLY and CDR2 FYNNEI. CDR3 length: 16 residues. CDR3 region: CASRMFPQGKGEKLFF. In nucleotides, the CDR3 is TGTGCCAGCAGGATGTTTCCTCAGGGTAAAGGTGAAAAACTGTTTTTT.

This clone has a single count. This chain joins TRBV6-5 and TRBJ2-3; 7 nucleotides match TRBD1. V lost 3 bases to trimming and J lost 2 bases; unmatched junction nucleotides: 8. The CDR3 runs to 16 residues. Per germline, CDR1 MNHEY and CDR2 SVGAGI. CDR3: CASSYSPTGDTDTQYF. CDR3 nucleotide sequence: TGTGCCAGCAGTTATAGTCCAACAGGGGACACAGATACGCAGTATTTT.

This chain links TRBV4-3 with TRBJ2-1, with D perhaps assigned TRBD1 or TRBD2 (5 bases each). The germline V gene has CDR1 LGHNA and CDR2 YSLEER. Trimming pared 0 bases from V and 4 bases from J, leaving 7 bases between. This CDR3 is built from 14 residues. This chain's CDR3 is CASSQDWGYNEQFF. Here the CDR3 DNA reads TGCGCCAGCAGCCAAGATTGGGGGTACAATGAGCAGTTCTTC.

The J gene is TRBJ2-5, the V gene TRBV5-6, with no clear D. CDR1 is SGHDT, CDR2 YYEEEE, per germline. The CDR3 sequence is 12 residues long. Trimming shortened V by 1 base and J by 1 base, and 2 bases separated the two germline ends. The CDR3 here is CASSLSQETQYF. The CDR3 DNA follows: TGTGCCAGCAGCTTGTCCCAAGAGACCCAGTACTTC.

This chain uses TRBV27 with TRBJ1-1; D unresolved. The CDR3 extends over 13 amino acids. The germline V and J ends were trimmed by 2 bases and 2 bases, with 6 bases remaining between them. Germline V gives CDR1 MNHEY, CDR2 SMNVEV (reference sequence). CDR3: CASSLETNTEAFF. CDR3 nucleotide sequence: TGTGCCAGCAGTTTAGAGACAAACACTGAAGCTTTCTTT.

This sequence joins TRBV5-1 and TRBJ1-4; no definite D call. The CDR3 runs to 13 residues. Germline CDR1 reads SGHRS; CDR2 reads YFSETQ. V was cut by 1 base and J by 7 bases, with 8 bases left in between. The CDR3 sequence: CASSLMTREKLFF. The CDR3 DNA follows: TGCGCCAGCAGCTTGATGACCCGTGAAAAACTGTTTTTT.

In DNA, the CDR3 is TGTGCCAGCAGCCCCACTAGCGGGGCCGCCTACGAGCAGTACTTC. It translates to CASSPTSGAAYEQYF. This rearrangement joins TRBV7-9 to TRBJ2-7, with 10 bases lining up with TRBD2. The CDR3 loop spans 15 amino acids. Germline CDR1 reads SEHNR; CDR2 reads FQNEAQ (reference sequence). J lost 2 bases, V lost 5 bases, and 6 bases had no gene match.

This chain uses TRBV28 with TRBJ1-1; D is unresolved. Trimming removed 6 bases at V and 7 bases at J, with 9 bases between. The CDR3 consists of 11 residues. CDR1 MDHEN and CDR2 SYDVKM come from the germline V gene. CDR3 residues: CASRDYGEAFF. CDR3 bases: TGTGCCAGCAGAGACTACGGTGAAGCTTTCTTT. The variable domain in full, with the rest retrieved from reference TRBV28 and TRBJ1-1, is DVKVTQSSRYLVKRTGEKVFLECVQDMDHENMFWYRQDPGLGLRLIYFSYDVKMKEKGDIPEGYSVSREKKERFSLILESASTNQTSMYLCASRDYGEAFFGQGTRLTVV.

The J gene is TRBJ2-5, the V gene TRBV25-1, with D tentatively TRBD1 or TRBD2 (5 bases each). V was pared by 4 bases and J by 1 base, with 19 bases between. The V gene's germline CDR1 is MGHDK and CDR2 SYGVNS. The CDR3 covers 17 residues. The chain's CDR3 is CASSATFKGRSQETQYF. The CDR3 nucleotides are TGTGCCAGCAGTGCCACTTTCAAGGGACGCTCCCAAGAGACCCAGTACTTC.

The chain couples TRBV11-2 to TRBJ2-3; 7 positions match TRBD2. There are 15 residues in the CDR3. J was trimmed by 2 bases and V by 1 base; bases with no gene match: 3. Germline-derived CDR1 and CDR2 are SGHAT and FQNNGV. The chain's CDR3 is CASSLGGGTTDTQYF. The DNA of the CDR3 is TGTGCCAGCAGCTTAGGGGGGGGGACCACAGATACGCAGTATTTT.

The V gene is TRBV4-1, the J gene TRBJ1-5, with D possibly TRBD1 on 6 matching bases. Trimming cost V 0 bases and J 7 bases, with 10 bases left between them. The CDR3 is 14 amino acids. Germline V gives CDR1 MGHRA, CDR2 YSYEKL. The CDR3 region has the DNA TGCGCCAGCAGCCAAGACAGGGGATGGCAGCCCCAGCATTTT. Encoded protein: CASSQDRGWQPQHF.

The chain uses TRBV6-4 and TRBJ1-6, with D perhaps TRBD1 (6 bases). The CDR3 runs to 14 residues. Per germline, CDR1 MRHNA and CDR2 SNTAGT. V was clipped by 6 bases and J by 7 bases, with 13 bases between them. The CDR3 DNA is TGTGCCAGCAGGGAGGAGGGGGACAATTCACCCCTCCACTTT. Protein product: CASREEGDNSPLHF.

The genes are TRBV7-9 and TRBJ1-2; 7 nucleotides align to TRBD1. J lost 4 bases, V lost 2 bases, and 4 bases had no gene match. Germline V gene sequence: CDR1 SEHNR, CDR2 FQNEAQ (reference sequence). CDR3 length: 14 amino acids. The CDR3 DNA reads TGTGCCAGCAGCTTACAGGGGGACAGCTATGGCTACACCTTC. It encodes CASSLQGDSYGYTF.

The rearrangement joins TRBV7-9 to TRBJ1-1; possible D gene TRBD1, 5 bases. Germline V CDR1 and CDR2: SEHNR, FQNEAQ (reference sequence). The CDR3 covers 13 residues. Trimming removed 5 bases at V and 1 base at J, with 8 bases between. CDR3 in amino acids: CASSDDRNTEAFF. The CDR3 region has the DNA TGTGCCAGCAGCGATGACAGGAACACTGAAGCTTTCTTT.

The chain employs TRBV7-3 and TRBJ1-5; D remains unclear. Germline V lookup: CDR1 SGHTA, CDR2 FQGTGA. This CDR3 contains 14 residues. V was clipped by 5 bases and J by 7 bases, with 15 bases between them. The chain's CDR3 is CASSPGEAPQPQHF. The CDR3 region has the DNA TGTGCCAGCAGCCCCGGGGAGGCGCCCCAGCCCCAGCATTTT. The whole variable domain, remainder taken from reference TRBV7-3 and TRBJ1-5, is GAGVSQTPSNKVTEKGKYVELRCDPISGHTALYWYRQSLGQGPEFLIYFQGTGAADDSGLPNDRFFAVRPEGSVSTLKIQRTERGDSAVYLCASSPGEAPQPQHFGDGTRLSIL.

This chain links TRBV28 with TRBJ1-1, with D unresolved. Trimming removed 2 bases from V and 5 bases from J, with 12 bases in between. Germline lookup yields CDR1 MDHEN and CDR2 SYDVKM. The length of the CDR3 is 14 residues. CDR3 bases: TGTGCCAGCAGTTTAAGGGTTGGAGGGACTGAAGCTTTCTTT. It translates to CASSLRVGGTEAFF.

The CDR3: CASSPTGAGGPDTEAFF. The CDR3 coding sequence is TGTGCCAGCTCACCAACCGGGGCGGGAGGGCCCGACACTGAAGCTTTCTTT. J is TRBJ1-1 and V is TRBV18; a possible D gene is TRBD1 (5 bases). V was trimmed by 2 bases and J by 3 bases, leaving 19 bases between them. The CDR3 loop spans 17 amino acids. Germline CDR1 reads KGHSH; CDR2 reads LQKENI.

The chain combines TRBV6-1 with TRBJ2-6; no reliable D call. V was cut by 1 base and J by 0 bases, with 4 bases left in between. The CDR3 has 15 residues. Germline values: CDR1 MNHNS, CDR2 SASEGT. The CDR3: CASSEGYSGANVLTF. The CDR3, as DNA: TGTGCCAGCAGTGAAGGCTACTCTGGGGCCAACGTCCTGACTTTC.

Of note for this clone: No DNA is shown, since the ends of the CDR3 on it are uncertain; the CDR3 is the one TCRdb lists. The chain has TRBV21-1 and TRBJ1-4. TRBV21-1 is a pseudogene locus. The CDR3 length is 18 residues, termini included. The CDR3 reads CASSNPTGVGGGNEKLFF.

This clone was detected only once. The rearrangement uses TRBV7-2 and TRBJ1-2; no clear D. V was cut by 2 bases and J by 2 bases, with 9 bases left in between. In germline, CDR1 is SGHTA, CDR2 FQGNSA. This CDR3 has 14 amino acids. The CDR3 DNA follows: TGTGCCAGCAGCTTATTAGGGATGAACTATGGCTACACCTTC. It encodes CASSLLGMNYGYTF.

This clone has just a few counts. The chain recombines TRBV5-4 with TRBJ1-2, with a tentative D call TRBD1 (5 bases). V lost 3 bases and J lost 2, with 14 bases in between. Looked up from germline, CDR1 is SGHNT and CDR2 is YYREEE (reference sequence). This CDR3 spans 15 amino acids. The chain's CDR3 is CASSSSDRGNYGYTF. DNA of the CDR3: TGTGCCAGCAGCTCTTCCGACAGAGGAAACTATGGCTACACCTTC.

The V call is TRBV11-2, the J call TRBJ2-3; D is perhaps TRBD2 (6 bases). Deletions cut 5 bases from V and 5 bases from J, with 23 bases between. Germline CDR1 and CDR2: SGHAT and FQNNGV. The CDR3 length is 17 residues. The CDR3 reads CASSPKGTGWGGDTQYF. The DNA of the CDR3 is TGTGCCAGCAGCCCAAAGGGTACGGGGTGGGGAGGAGATACGCAGTATTTT.

This CDR3 reads CASSATRDRAEAFF. CDR3 in DNA: TGTGCCAGCTCAGCGACGAGGGACAGGGCTGAAGCTTTCTTT. The rearrangement joins TRBV18 to TRBJ1-1, with 9 bases identical to TRBD1. This CDR3 is built from 14 residues. Losses at the gene ends were 5 bases for V and 6 bases for J; bases not matched to a gene: 7. CDR1 KGHSH and CDR2 LQKENI come from the germline V gene.

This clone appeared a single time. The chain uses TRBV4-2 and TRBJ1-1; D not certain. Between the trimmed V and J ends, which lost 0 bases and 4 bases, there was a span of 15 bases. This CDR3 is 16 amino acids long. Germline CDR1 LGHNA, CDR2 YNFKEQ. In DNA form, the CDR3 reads TGTGCCAGCAGCCAAGATCTCCGGGATCTTGGCACTGAAGCTTTCTTT. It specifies CASSQDLRDLGTEAFF.

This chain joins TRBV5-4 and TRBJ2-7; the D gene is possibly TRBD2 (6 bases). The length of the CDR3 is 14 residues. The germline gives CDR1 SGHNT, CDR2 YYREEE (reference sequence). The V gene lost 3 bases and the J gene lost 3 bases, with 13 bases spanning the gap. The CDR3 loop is CASSWDWRDYEQYF. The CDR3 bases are TGTGCCAGCAGCTGGGACTGGCGGGACTACGAGCAGTACTTC.

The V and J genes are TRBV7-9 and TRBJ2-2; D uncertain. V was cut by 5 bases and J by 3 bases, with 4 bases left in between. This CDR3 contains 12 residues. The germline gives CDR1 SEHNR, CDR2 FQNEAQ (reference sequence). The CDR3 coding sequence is TGTGCCAGCAGCATATACACCGGGGAGCTGTTTTTT. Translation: CASSIYTGELFF.